The TCR beta chain under discussion was sequenced for a study of beta chain features in type 1 diabetes (dated by TCRdb to the late 2010s). About the full investigation: Mean age, gender distribution, total cell number and subset yield were not different between patients and healthy donors. Regulatory and stem cell-like memory subsets were obtained from only 8 patients and roughly eight healthy donors, while naive and central memory subsets were obtained from all 30 or so donors. In the study, TCRB repertoires of sorted circulating CD4+ T cell subsets from recently diagnosed type 1 diabetes patients were compared with those of matched healthy donors. A total of about 100,000,000 sorted cells were examined across all samples, and RNA yield correlated strongly with the number of cells per subset. What the authors observed across the whole study: Sequencing cDNA rather than genomic DNA could over-represent highly expressing activated cells, although activation and CD3 levels did not differ between groups. HLA sub-analyses involved small numbers of individuals, so any influence of HLA type on TCRB rearrangement remained unresolved. Naive, central memory and regulatory TCRB repertoires appeared more similar among patients than among healthy donors. A moderate but significant shortening of TCRB CDR3 length was observed in type 1 diabetes patients in all four CD4+ subsets. PCR might favor shorter templates, but patient and control samples were amplified and corrected together, so any skew would affect both groups equally. At VDJ recombination sites, patients with type 1 diabetes made fewer insertions and deleted more nucleotides, a pattern implying thymic rearrangement abnormalities.

From each donor, a single peripheral blood sample of approximately 120 mL on average was drawn into heparinised tubes. Using a panel that included CD45RO, CCR7, CD25, CD127, CD95 and CD27, naive, central memory, regulatory and stem cell-like memory CD4+ T cells were sorted on a BD FACSAria II. All sorted populations exceeded 95% purity. PBMCs were separated immediately by Lymphoprep density gradient centrifugation and were stained directly, without being cultured. So that batch effects would be minimized, each experiment stained and sorted samples in pairs, pairing one healthy donor with one patient. The V and J ends are trimmed by 0 bases and 3 bases, leaving 8 bases between them. Including the terminal cysteine and phenylalanine, the CDR3 comprises 14 residues. Kept here is only the CDR3 DNA, which spans 42 bases and is read in frame from base 1. According to the germline V gene, CDR1 reads LGHNA and CDR2 reads YSLEER.

The entire amount of isolated RNA was reverse transcribed using the High Capacity cDNA Reverse Transcription Kit, so the sequenced TCRB transcripts were expressed ones. Naive, central memory and regulatory T cell samples underwent deep immunoSEQ sequencing, averaging around 4 million total reads per sample. After sorted cells were lysed in RLT buffer, RNA was extracted with DNase-treated RNeasy Micro or Mini kits, with the choice depending on cell number. To prevent cross-contamination, every cell subset was processed on its own, while patient and healthy donor samples were processed together. The immunoSEQ multiplex PCR was used to amplify TCRB sequences from cDNA, generating 87-bp fragments that spanned the CDR3 region. The amplicons were sequenced using the Illumina HiSeq platform. Regarding the original processing steps: PCR bias was corrected computationally using synthetic template baselines, and reads within Hamming distance 2 were collapsed, with unmergeable singletons discarded. Reads were aligned against IMGT so that V, D and J genes, CDR3 length and insertions or deletions at six rearrangement sites could be assigned. Within each subset, clonotype counts were normalized to sorted cell number, after which true diversity and Gini coefficients were computed with the tcR R package. Repertoire sharing was quantified using the overlap coefficient calculated on TCRB nucleotide sequences. As a proxy for the pre-selection repertoire, out-of-frame TCRB sequences from naive cells were analyzed. Imported from immuneACCESS, the table was reduced by TCRdb to in-frame sequences with V and J called. These copies leave out some clones; in studies compared against another copy, an unresolved V gene accounts for under half, and the cause of the remainder is not known. V and J calls and clone size are copied from that table; D and trimming were computed from the DNA. In all, the sample holds almost 350,000 clones, and roughly 21% of those were seen once. About 0.045% of the sample is taken by the ten largest.

Concerning this clone: What antigen it recognizes has not been identified. Qualities for individual bases were not recorded, and no much larger clone is one base off.

Sequenced input: naive CD4+ T cells from blood. The cell subset or site label for this specimen denotes: true naive CD4+ T cells. The rearrangement combines TRBV4-3 with TRBJ1-2, with the D gene call left open. The TCR sequence derives from a young woman in good health. CDR3 region: CASSQDAAYYGYTF. The nucleotide sequence reads TGCGCCAGCAGCCAAGATGCGGCTTACTATGGCTACACCTTC.